This T cell receptor (beta chain) was found in a study of beta chain features in type 1 diabetes. CDR3 length equals 14 residues. V lost 5 bases, J lost 10 bases, and 11 bases stayed unmatched. Germline V gene lookup returns CDR1 SGHTA and CDR2 FQGNSA. This clone was found a few times. The study reverse transcribed the entire isolated RNA, so it sequenced expressed TCRB transcripts. TCRdb keeps only in-frame clones here, not all; method: immunoSEQ multiplex PCR. The sample holds 970,000 or so clones, roughly 17% seen once. This clonotype was sampled from a woman under 30 in good health. Sequenced sample: naive CD4+ T cells from blood. This chain connects TRBV7-2 to TRBJ2-1; 7 bases fit TRBD2. The chain's CDR3 is CASSPEAGVSEQFF. CDR3 nucleotide sequence: TGTGCCAGCAGCCCCGAGGCGGGAGTGAGCGAGCAGTTCTTC.